These T cell receptor beta chains were read from a single sample in a study of blood T cell repertoires in COVID-19. Sequencing was performed with immunoSEQ multiplex PCR; in TCRdb, only in-frame clones are kept and a portion is missing. The data contain more than 120,000 clones, approximately 90% of them singletons. Sequenced input: peripheral blood. Every receptor here comes from a woman between 50 and 59 years old with active or convalescent COVID-19. Both conserved end residues are part of each CDR3. The D gene is left open where the match is weak. Only some rows state a clone size, as once, few, many or a class for expanded clones.

>TRBV7-9|TRBJ2-1|NA|NA
CASSLDRASYNEQFF
TGTGCCAGCAGCTTAGACAGAGCCTCCTACAATGAGCAGTTCTTC
>TRBV20-1|TRBJ1-1|NA|NA
CSASRGSMNTEAFF
TGCAGTGCTAGTCGAGGCAGCATGAACACTGAAGCTTTCTTT
>TRBV11-2|TRBJ1-1|TRBD1|NA
CASSLRAGGTEAFF
TGTGCCAGCAGCCTACGGGCAGGGGGCACTGAAGCTTTCTTT
>TRBV28|TRBJ2-7|NA|NA
CASNGGSVPSYEQYF
TGTGCCAGCAACGGAGGATCGGTGCCTTCCTACGAGCAGTACTTC
>TRBV10-3|TRBJ1-6|NA|NA
CAISESEESPLHF
TGTGCCATCAGTGAGTCGGAGGAATCACCCCTCCACTTT
>TRBV23-1|TRBJ1-5|NA|NA
CASRPRRTDSNQPQHF
TGCGCCAGCAGACCTCGTAGAACTGATAGCAATCAGCCCCAGCATTTT
>TRBV28|TRBJ1-1|NA|NA
CASSLYRLSAEAFF
TGTGCCAGCAGTCTATACAGGCTAAGTGCTGAAGCTTTCTTT
>TRBV10-3|TRBJ1-1|NA|NA
CAISESLLNTEAFF
TGTGCCATCAGTGAGTCCCTTCTAAACACTGAAGCTTTCTTT
>TRBV6-1|TRBJ1-2|NA|NA
CASSEPGWNYGYTF
TGTGCCAGCAGTGAGCCGGGGTGGAACTATGGCTACACCTTC
>TRBV12-5|TRBJ2-1|TRBD2|NA
CASGLVIAGGGNEQFF
TGTGCTAGTGGTTTGGTAATAGCGGGAGGAGGAAATGAGCAGTTCTTC
>TRBV5-4|TRBJ1-4|TRBD1|NA
CASSFRQGKSNEKLFF
TGTGCCAGCAGCTTTAGACAGGGGAAGTCTAATGAAAAACTGTTTTTT
>TRBV7-2|TRBJ1-1|NA|NA
CASSLRRELTEAFF
TGTGCCAGCAGCTTAAGGCGGGAACTCACTGAAGCTTTCTTT
>TRBV4-1|TRBJ1-1|NA|once
CASSSVRGMNTEAFF
TGCGCCAGCTCCTCGGTCCGGGGGATGAACACTGAAGCTTTCTTT
>TRBV11-2|TRBJ2-7|NA|NA
CASSLDSQHDSSYEQYF
TGTGCCAGCAGCTTAGATAGCCAGCACGATTCCTCCTACGAGCAGTACTTC
>TRBV5-1|TRBJ2-7|TRBD1|NA
CASSLGADRVHTYEQYF
TGCGCCAGCAGCTTGGGGGCCGACAGGGTCCACACCTACGAGCAGTACTTC
>TRBV5-4|TRBJ2-7|NA|NA
CASSRPGAVSYEQYF
TGTGCCAGCAGCCGACCAGGGGCAGTCTCCTACGAGCAGTACTTC
>TRBV11-2|TRBJ2-7|NA|NA
CASSGGTVNYEQYF
TGTGCCAGCAGCGGGGGGACGGTGAACTACGAGCAGTACTTC
>TRBV6-5|TRBJ1-6|NA|NA
CASSLQQGGNSPLHF
TGTGCCAGCAGTCTCCAACAGGGTGGCAATTCACCCCTCCACTTT
>TRBV13|TRBJ2-3|NA|NA
CASSSQDTQYF
TGTGCCAGCAGCTCCCAAGATACGCAGTATTTT
>TRBV6-5|TRBJ2-7|NA|NA
CASIPPGGQPYEQYF
TGTGCCAGCATCCCCCCTGGAGGGCAGCCCTACGAGCAGTACTTC
>TRBV4-2|TRBJ2-7|TRBD2|once
CASSQRTSGDHEQYF
TGTGCCAGCAGCCAACGGACTAGCGGGGACCACGAGCAGTACTTC
>TRBV27|TRBJ2-2|NA|once
CASSTRGGELFF
TGTGCCAGCAGTACCAGGGGTGGGGAGCTGTTTTTT
>TRBV11-2|TRBJ1-1|NA|NA
CASSLSGLFTEAFF
TGTGCCAGCAGCTTAAGCGGCCTCTTCACTGAAGCTTTCTTT
>TRBV9|TRBJ2-4|NA|NA
CASSVAAGPKNIQYF
TGTGCCAGCAGCGTAGCGGCGGGTCCCAAAAACATTCAGTACTTC
>TRBV5-4|TRBJ2-3|TRBD2|NA
CASSSRRGVVADTQYF
TGTGCCAGCAGCTCCCGCCGGGGGGTTGTAGCAGATACGCAGTATTTT
>TRBV30|TRBJ1-4|NA|NA
CAWSVSAGGEKLFF
TGTGCCTGGAGTGTATCCGCGGGGGGTGAAAAACTGTTTTTT
>TRBV27|TRBJ2-1|TRBD2|once
CASSFRAPGTSGNNEQFF
TGTGCCAGCAGTTTCAGGGCTCCAGGGACTAGCGGAAACAATGAGCAGTTCTTC
>TRBV7-8|TRBJ1-1|NA|NA
CASKKGVNTEAFF
TGTGCCAGCAAAAAGGGGGTGAACACTGAAGCTTTCTTT